The present T cell receptor beta chain was sequenced within a study of regulatory T cells in long-lasting Graves disease. Whole-study findings and limits: Accuracy was possibly reduced by small sample size. Patients with persistent disease showed a bias toward TRBV28, TRBJ1-2 and TRBJ2-5.

Germline V gene data show CDR1 as LNHDA and CDR2 as SQIVND (reference sequence). The CDR3 loop spans 19 amino acids. J gave up 6 bases and V 3 bases, and 18 bases lay outside the gene matches. As to this clonotype: The antigen is unknown.

Time point meaning: persistent/refractory GD, antithyroid drugs over 5 years with positive TRAb. From PBMCs, RNA was extracted and then used to make the TCR library. Arm-PCR of CDR3 regions and iRepertoire HTBI primers were the basis on which TCR beta libraries were built. TCRdb independently ran MiXCR on the multiplex PCR reads; one entry per CDR3 protein. The sample consists of about 660,000 distinct CDR3 sequences, approximately 29% of them appearing once. The rearrangement links TRBV19 to TRBJ1-5, with TRBD1 identical over 9 bases. This TCR was recovered from a female donor with Graves disease. This material consisted of peripheral blood mononuclear cells (PBMCs), taken when the disease was refractory, from a patient treated with antithyroid drugs. The CDR3 here is CASSIDLKTDRGRAQPQHF. The CDR3 DNA is TGTGCCAGTAGTATCGACCTAAAGACGGACAGGGGAAGAGCTCAGCCCCAGCATTTT.